The 30 T cell receptor beta chains presented below share a single source sample, sequenced in a study of technical replicates of blood from a few donors. Produced via immunoSEQ multiplex PCR; TCRdb's table is partial and in-frame only. The sample has around 50,000 clones; roughly 94% are singletons. Source material: T cells isolated from PBMCs. The receptor source for this set is a human donor in good health.

V gene TRBV4-1 combines with J gene TRBJ2-3; weak D call: TRBD1 (7 bases). Germline V gene data show CDR1 as MGHRA and CDR2 as YSYEKL. V dropped 1 base and J dropped 6 bases, with 14 bases sitting between them. This CDR3 region has 15 residues. The chain's CDR3 is CASSQVARGDDTQYF. As DNA, the CDR3 is TGCGCCAGCAGCCAAGTGGCCAGGGGGGACGATACGCAGTATTTT.

This chain joins TRBV10-1 and TRBJ1-6; 7 nucleotides align to TRBD1. CDR1 is WNHNN and CDR2 is SYGVQD in the germline V gene (reference sequence). The J segment lost 10 bases and the V segment lost 5 bases, leaving 11 bases of the junction unmatched. The CDR3 is 15 residues long. The CDR3 nucleotides read TGCGCCAGCAGTCGAGCCACAGGGGTGCTGTCACCCCTCCACTTT. Residues: CASSRATGVLSPLHF.

V is TRBV5-4 and J is TRBJ2-7, with D perhaps matching TRBD1 (5 bases). CDR1 SGHNT and CDR2 YYREEE come from the germline V gene (reference sequence). The ends were cut back, 3 bases at V and 3 bases at J, with 19 bases in the middle. The CDR3 has 16 amino acids. For the CDR3, the DNA is TGTGCCAGCAGCTCCCTGACAGATGATAAACGCTACGAGCAGTACTTC. Its translation: CASSSLTDDKRYEQYF. The whole variable domain, remainder taken from reference TRBV5-4 and TRBJ2-7, is ETGVTQSPTHLIKTRGQQVTLRCSSQSGHNTVSWYQQALGQGPQFIFQYYREEENGRGNFPPRFSGLQFPNYSSELNVNALELDDSALYLCASSSLTDDKRYEQYFGPGTRLTVT.

The rearrangement links TRBV5-1 to TRBJ2-1, with TRBD2 matching over 9 bases. The CDR3 spans 14 residues. Germline V lookup: CDR1 SGHRS, CDR2 YFSETQ. V was clipped by 2 bases and J by 6 bases; unmatched bases: 3. The chain's CDR3 is CASSFQRGANEQFF. The CDR3 coding sequence is TGCGCCAGCAGCTTCCAGCGGGGGGCCAATGAGCAGTTCTTC.

This chain joins TRBV11-2 and TRBJ2-7, with TRBD1 matching over 7 bases. The trim removed 3 bases at V and 3 bases at J, leaving 8 bases unmatched. Germline assignment: CDR1 SGHAT and CDR2 FQNNGV. CDR3 length: 15 residues. CDR3 nucleotides: TGTGCCAGCAGCTTTGGATACAGGGGCGGCTACGAGCAGTACTTC. Amino acid sequence: CASSFGYRGGYEQYF.

The J gene is TRBJ1-5, the V gene TRBV7-9; 8 bases are shared with TRBD1. This CDR3 spans 15 amino acids. J lost 6 bases, V lost 1 base, and 5 bases had no gene match. Germline assignment: CDR1 SEHNR and CDR2 FQNEAQ (reference sequence). Here the CDR3 reads CASSLGQGASQPQHF. The CDR3 DNA sequence: TGTGCCAGCAGCTTAGGGCAGGGGGCAAGTCAGCCCCAGCATTTT.

The V and J genes are TRBV10-1 and TRBJ2-1; 10 bases are shared with TRBD1. This CDR3 region has 16 residues. V lost 3 bases to trimming and J lost 2 bases; unmatched junction nucleotides: 4. The germline V gene encodes CDR1 WNHNN and CDR2 SYGVQD (reference sequence). The CDR3 is CASSDSGTGAYNEQFF. Here the CDR3 DNA reads TGCGCCAGCAGTGATTCCGGGACAGGGGCCTACAATGAGCAGTTCTTC.

CDR3 bases: TGTGCCTCCTCCGGGACAGCGAACACTGAAGCTTTCTTT. Amino acids: CASSGTANTEAFF. V gene TRBV10-3 combines with J gene TRBJ1-1, with TRBD1 matching 7 bases. The V gene end was trimmed by 11 bases and the J gene end by 1 base; junction bases not matched to a gene: 7. Germline V lookup: CDR1 ENHRY, CDR2 SYGVKD. The CDR3 runs 13 residues.

J is TRBJ1-1 and V is TRBV10-1, with TRBD1 as a possible D gene (6 bases). This CDR3 spans 13 amino acids. The V end was cut by 4 bases, the J end by 1 base, with 7 bases between. Germline V gene lookup returns CDR1 WNHNN and CDR2 SYGVQD (reference sequence). CDR3 DNA sequence: TGCGCCAGCAGTGTAGGGGGGAACACTGAAGCTTTCTTT. Encoded protein: CASSVGGNTEAFF.

This chain joins TRBV11-2 and TRBJ1-3; no reliable D call. V was trimmed by 1 base and J by 0 bases, leaving 7 bases between them. Per the germline V gene, CDR1 is SGHAT and CDR2 is FQNNGV. The CDR3 covers 15 residues. The CDR3 region is CASSLVTGSGNTIYF. CDR3 coding DNA: TGTGCCAGCAGCTTAGTAACGGGCTCTGGAAACACCATATATTTT.

This chain uses TRBV7-6 with TRBJ2-1; TRBD2 is a possible D gene (5 bases). There are 15 residues in the CDR3. V was cut by 0 bases and J by 5 bases, with 11 bases left in between. Germline V CDR1 and CDR2: SGHVS, FNYEAQ. In DNA, the CDR3 is TGTGCCAGCAGCTTAGCGAGGCGGGCTGACAATGAGCAGTTCTTC. Protein: CASSLARRADNEQFF.

The chain joins TRBV6-6 to TRBJ2-3; no reliable D call. The germline V and J ends were trimmed by 3 bases and 3 bases, with 4 bases remaining between them. CDR1 MNHNY and CDR2 SVGAGI come from the germline V gene (reference sequence). This CDR3 region has 12 residues. The CDR3 nucleotides read TGTGCCAGCAGTTATGTAACAGATACGCAGTATTTT. It yields the protein CASSYVTDTQYF.

The J gene is TRBJ1-1, the V gene TRBV15; D unclear. The CDR3 covers 14 residues. Per the germline V gene, CDR1 is LNHNV and CDR2 is YYDKDF (reference sequence). V lost 4 bases to trimming and J lost 2 bases, with 11 bases between them. This chain's CDR3 is CATSTRRGNTEAFF. CDR3 sequence (DNA): TGTGCCACCAGCACGAGGAGAGGAAACACTGAAGCTTTCTTT.

This chain uses TRBV29-1 with TRBJ2-7; 13 bases line up with TRBD2. The CDR3 covers 14 residues. Per the germline V gene, CDR1 is SQVTM and CDR2 is ANQGSEA. The trim removed 7 bases at V and 3 bases at J, leaving 6 bases unmatched. In DNA form, the CDR3 reads TGCAGCGCCCAGGGGACTAGCGGGAACTACGAGCAGTACTTC. Translation: CSAQGTSGNYEQYF.

This chain joins TRBV29-1 and TRBJ1-1; D unclear. CDR3 length: 12 amino acids. V lost 5 bases, J lost 4 bases, and 11 bases lay in between. Germline CDR1 and CDR2: SQVTM and ANQGSEA. CDR3 sequence reads: CSVTPESTEAFF. CDR3 coding DNA: TGCAGCGTTACCCCTGAGAGCACTGAAGCTTTCTTT.

A single count supports this clone. The V and J genes are TRBV5-1 and TRBJ1-2; TRBD1 matches at 10 bases. The CDR3 has 17 residues. Germline CDR1 SGHRS, CDR2 YFSETQ. With V trimmed by 0 bases and J by 3 bases, 8 bases remained unmatched. Here the CDR3 reads CASSLDGGGTGDYGYTF. DNA of the CDR3: TGCGCCAGCAGCTTGGACGGCGGCGGGACAGGGGACTATGGCTACACCTTC.

The chain uses TRBV5-1 and TRBJ2-7; D is unclear. Trimming left V 0 bases short and J 5 bases short, with 9 bases between. The CDR3 has 13 amino acids. Germline values: CDR1 SGHRS, CDR2 YFSETQ. The CDR3 sequence is CASSLETSNEQYF. CDR3 nucleotides: TGCGCCAGCAGCTTGGAAACATCGAACGAGCAGTACTTC.

The chain recombines TRBV10-2 with TRBJ2-7; TRBD2 agrees at 8 bases. The length of the CDR3 is 16 residues. V trimming: 2 bases; J trimming: 6 bases; junction bases outside the gene matches: 12. Germline V gene sequence: CDR1 WSHSY, CDR2 SAAADI. CDR3 in amino acids: CASSEDVWPGTSEQYF. DNA of the CDR3: TGCGCCAGCAGTGAGGATGTGTGGCCCGGGACTAGCGAGCAGTACTTC.

The chain is built from TRBV7-9 and TRBJ1-2; the D is unclear. The germline V gene has CDR1 SEHNR and CDR2 FQNEAQ (reference sequence). Trimming stripped 1 base from V and 4 bases from J, with 22 bases between. CDR3 length equals 18 residues. The CDR3: CASSLVTGWEAAGYGYTF. The CDR3 DNA reads as TGTGCCAGCAGCTTAGTAACGGGGTGGGAGGCAGCCGGCTATGGCTACACCTTC.

The chain combines TRBV14 with TRBJ2-4; TRBD1 matches at 10 bases. Looked up from germline, CDR1 is SGHDN and CDR2 is FVKESK. The CDR3 has 17 amino acids. The V segment lost 1 base and the J segment 4 bases; nucleotides outside the gene matches: 7. CDR3 loop: CASSQGKTGGSKNIQYF. For the CDR3, the DNA is TGTGCCAGCAGCCAAGGAAAGACAGGGGGCTCTAAAAACATTCAGTACTTC.

This chain joins TRBV28 and TRBJ2-3, with D possibly being TRBD2 (6 bases). V gave up 7 bases and J gave up 6 bases, with 17 bases separating them. The germline V gene encodes CDR1 MDHEN and CDR2 SYDVKM. The CDR3 is 14 amino acids. CDR3 coding DNA: TGTGCCAGCAACCCGGTCGGGGGTAGCGATACGCAGTATTTT. It yields the protein CASNPVGGSDTQYF.

This chain joins TRBV5-1 and TRBJ2-1; the match to TRBD2 covers 13 bases. Germline V gene lookup returns CDR1 SGHRS and CDR2 YFSETQ. The ends lost 3 bases at V and 8 bases at J; junction bases unmatched: 5. The CDR3 consists of 15 residues. The CDR3 is CASSWTSGSLDEQFF. CDR3 sequence (DNA): TGCGCCAGCAGCTGGACTAGCGGGAGTCTCGATGAGCAGTTCTTC.

The chain joins TRBV7-8 to TRBJ1-4, with 7 bases lining up with TRBD1. The CDR3 is 16 amino acids. In germline, CDR1 is SGHVS, CDR2 FQNEAQ. Germline trimming cut 6 bases from V and 1 base from J; bases unmatched to any gene: 8. The CDR3 spells CASRKDRVGTNEKLFF. Here the CDR3 DNA reads TGTGCCAGCAGAAAAGACAGGGTTGGAACTAATGAAAAACTGTTTTTT.

The chain combines TRBV23-1 with TRBJ1-5; D remains unclear. TRBV23-1 has ORF status, its function being uncertain. Trimming cost V 3 bases and J 4 bases, with 16 bases left between them. This CDR3 contains 16 residues. DNA of the CDR3: TGCGCCAGCAGTCATCCGAGGGTGGTTAGGAATCAGCCCCAGCATTTT. It encodes CASSHPRVVRNQPQHF.

The genes are TRBV6-6 and TRBJ2-1; no firm D call. CDR1 is MNHNY and CDR2 is SVGAGI in the germline V gene (reference sequence). V was clipped by 6 bases and J by 6 bases, with 21 bases between them. The CDR3 is made up of 16 amino acids. The CDR3 sequence: CASSRPLLGSGNEQFF. DNA for the CDR3: TGTGCCAGCAGCCGCCCCCTCCTCGGTTCGGGCAATGAGCAGTTCTTC.

The genes are TRBV29-1 and TRBJ2-7; 7 bases are shared with TRBD1. There are 12 residues in the CDR3. Germline loops: CDR1 SQVTM, CDR2 ANQGSEA. The ends lost 1 base at V and 6 bases at J; junction bases unmatched: 3. The CDR3 region is CSVEGDRVEQYF. In nucleotides, the CDR3 is TGCAGCGTTGAAGGAGACAGGGTCGAGCAGTACTTC.

This sequence joins TRBV7-8 and TRBJ1-2; D call uncertain. The CDR3 has 15 amino acids. Deletions cut 5 bases from V and 0 bases from J, with 13 bases between. Per the germline V gene, CDR1 is SGHVS and CDR2 is FQNEAQ. CDR3 bases: TGTGCCAGCAGCCACTACCGGGAGGCTAACTATGGCTACACCTTC. The encoded protein is CASSHYREANYGYTF.

The V gene is TRBV29-1, the J gene TRBJ2-1; possible D gene TRBD1, 7 bases. Trimming took off 4 bases at V and 3 bases at J, with 10 bases between the two ends. The CDR3 has 13 amino acids. From germline, CDR1 is SQVTM and CDR2 ANQGSEA. The CDR3 is CSVAQGGYNEQFF. The CDR3 DNA reads TGCAGCGTTGCGCAGGGGGGCTACAATGAGCAGTTCTTC.

This chain uses TRBV7-8 with TRBJ2-7, with 10 bases fitting TRBD2. The CDR3 length is 14 residues. The trim removed 3 bases at V and 5 bases at J, leaving 4 bases unmatched. Germline V CDR1 and CDR2: SGHVS, FQNEAQ. CDR3 DNA sequence: TGTGCCAGCAGCTTTCGGCTAGCGGGAGACGAGCAGTACTTC. This gives the protein CASSFRLAGDEQYF. The full variable domain, its missing parts supplied by reference TRBV7-8 and TRBJ2-7, is GAGVSQSPRYKVAKRGQDVALRCDPISGHVSLFWYQQALGQGPEFLTYFQNEAQLDKSGLPSDRFFAERPEGSVSTLKIQRTQQEDSAVYLCASSFRLAGDEQYFGPGTRLTVT.

V usage is TRBV9 and J usage is TRBJ2-7; 9 bases agree with TRBD1. In germline, CDR1 is SGDLS, CDR2 YYNGEE. The CDR3 covers 15 residues. Germline trimming cut 5 bases from V and 4 bases from J; bases unmatched to any gene: 10. The CDR3 protein is CASSAGQGMVYEQYF. As DNA, the CDR3 is TGTGCCAGCAGTGCGGGACAGGGAATGGTATACGAGCAGTACTTC.